Included here is one TCR beta chain sequence, with context. The sample is drawn from a study of blood T cell repertoires in COVID-19. Study as a whole: Samples representing acute and convalescent COVID-19 were sourced from the United States, Italy and Spain. PBMCs, B-cell-depleted T cells, or T cells provided the cDNA or gDNA that made up the material.

This CDR3 has 14 amino acids. Germline loops: CDR1 SGDLS, CDR2 YYNGEE. With 2 bases clipped from V and 6 bases from J, the junction kept 6 bases outside the gene matches. Profiled with immunoSEQ multiplex PCR; TCRdb holds only in-frame clones, not every one. The table has tens of thousands of clones, around 93% seen once. This TCR derives from a man aged 45-65 years with active COVID-19. V and J are TRBV9 and TRBJ2-7; 9 bases are shared with TRBD1. The specimen sequenced was peripheral blood. CDR3 coding DNA: TGTGCCAGCAGCGTGGCCGGGACAGGGTCCGAGCAGTACTTC. Its protein product is CASSVAGTGSEQYF.